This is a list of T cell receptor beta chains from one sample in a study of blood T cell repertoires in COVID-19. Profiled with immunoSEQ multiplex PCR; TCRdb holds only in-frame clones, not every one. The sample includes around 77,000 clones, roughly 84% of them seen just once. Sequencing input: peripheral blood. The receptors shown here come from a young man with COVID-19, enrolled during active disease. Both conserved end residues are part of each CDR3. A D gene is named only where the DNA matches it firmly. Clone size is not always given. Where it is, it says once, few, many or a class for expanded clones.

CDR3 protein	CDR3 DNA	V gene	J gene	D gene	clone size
CASSRDQDGYTF	TGTGCCAGCAGCCGAGACCAGGATGGCTACACCTTC	TRBV7-2	TRBJ1-2	NA	few
CASSLRLAWRTGELFF	TGTGCCAGCAGCTTGCGGCTAGCGTGGCGAACCGGGGAGCTGTTTTTT	TRBV5-6	TRBJ2-2	NA	NA
CSVSGTQETQYF	TGCAGCGTAAGCGGAACACAAGAGACCCAGTACTTC	TRBV29-1	TRBJ2-5	NA	few
CASTPTGSYNEQFF	TGTGCCAGCACCCCGACAGGCTCCTACAATGAGCAGTTCTTC	TRBV9	TRBJ2-1	NA	NA
CASSSPLPLRTEAFF	TGTGCCAGCAGTTCCCCGTTGCCTCTACGGACTGAAGCTTTCTTT	TRBV28	TRBJ1-1	NA	many
CASRRGAGGWNEQFF	TGTGCCAGCAGGCGAGGGGCAGGGGGCTGGAATGAGCAGTTCTTC	TRBV19	TRBJ2-1	TRBD1	NA
CASSQDLDRVYGELFF	TGTGCCAGCAGCCAAGATTTAGACAGGGTTTACGGGGAGCTGTTTTTT	TRBV4-2	TRBJ2-2	TRBD1	NA
CASSLGAVRTDTQYF	TGTGCCAGCTCCCTTGGCGCGGTCCGCACAGATACGCAGTATTTT	TRBV2	TRBJ2-3	NA	NA
CASSRVGLAANNEQFF	TGCGCCAGCAGCCGAGTAGGACTAGCGGCTAACAATGAGCAGTTCTTC	TRBV4-1	TRBJ2-1	TRBD2	NA
CASSHSGTFYEQYF	TGTGCCAGCAGTCACTCCGGGACTTTCTACGAGCAGTACTTC	TRBV27	TRBJ2-7	NA	few
CASSPDRDQPQHF	TGTGCCAGCTCGCCAGACAGGGACCAGCCCCAGCATTTT	TRBV18	TRBJ1-5	TRBD1	NA
CASRQREGRYEQFF	TGTGCCAGCAGACAGCGGGAGGGCCGGTATGAGCAGTTCTTC	TRBV2	TRBJ2-1	TRBD2	NA
CASSEFQGEADTQYF	TGTGCCAGCAGTGAATTCCAGGGGGAGGCAGATACGCAGTATTTT	TRBV2	TRBJ2-3	NA	NA
CASSDSAGGTGELFF	TGTGCCAGCAGTGACTCAGCGGGAGGCACCGGGGAGCTGTTTTTT	TRBV6-4	TRBJ2-2	TRBD2	NA
CASSPTQGGNNQPQHF	TGTGCCAGCAGTCCCACACAGGGAGGGAACAATCAGCCCCAGCATTTT	TRBV28	TRBJ1-5	NA	few
CASNPTGSNQPQHF	TGTGCCAGTAACCCGACAGGGTCCAATCAGCCCCAGCATTTT	TRBV19	TRBJ1-5	TRBD1	NA
CASSTPQGAWETQYF	TGTGCCAGCAGTACCCCCCAGGGGGCATGGGAGACCCAGTACTTC	TRBV25-1	TRBJ2-5	TRBD1	NA
CASSPRDRENTEAFF	TGCGCCAGCAGCCCCCGGGACAGGGAGAACACTGAAGCTTTCTTT	TRBV5-1	TRBJ1-1	TRBD1	NA
CASSVQGSADTQYF	TGTGCCAGCAGCGTACAGGGTTCAGCAGATACGCAGTATTTT	TRBV7-2	TRBJ2-3	NA	NA
CASSDIQGDQPQHF	TGTGCCAGCAGTGATATCCAGGGGGATCAGCCCCAGCATTTT	TRBV6-1	TRBJ1-5	TRBD1	NA